The 30 T cell receptor beta chains given below trace back to one sample, sequenced in a study of neurological immune-mediated disorders. Time point of the sample: longitudinal time-point 1 (baseline). In TCRdb, the 5' RACE reads were re-called with MiXCR into one record per CDR3 protein. Counted here are about 49,000 distinct CDR3 sequences, more than 8% occurring once; the ten biggest clones make up about 1.5%. Sequenced material: PBMCs. The source is a woman aged 40-49 years in good health.

A note on this clonotype: The DNA is left out, because the CDR3 cannot be placed on it with certainty; the CDR3 is given as TCRdb lists it. This sequence joins TRBV7-2 and TRBJ2-5; no check of the table's D call, TRBD2, against the DNA was made. Per the germline V gene, CDR1 is SGHTA and CDR2 is FQGNSA. The CDR3 sequence runs 20 residues, both termini included. This chain's CDR3 is CASSFYICSAGGPRGETQYF.

The sample holds many counts of this clonotype. The V call is TRBV7-8, the J call TRBJ1-5; TRBD1 agrees at 8 bases. CDR3 length: 15 residues. V dropped 1 base and J dropped 6; count of bases not matched to a gene: 5. Germline V CDR1 and CDR2: SGHVS, FQNEAQ. CDR3 amino acids: CASSLDQGAGQPQHF. DNA of the CDR3: TGTGCCAGCAGCTTAGACCAGGGGGCAGGTCAGCCCCAGCATTTT.

This clonotype was observed many times. V gene TRBV5-1 combines with J gene TRBJ1-2, with D perhaps matching TRBD1 (6 bases). The V end lost 3 bases, the J end lost 8 bases, and 14 bases lay between the germline ends. This CDR3 region has 13 residues. Germline CDR1 reads SGHRS; CDR2 reads YFSETQ. CDR3 sequence: CASSSRHREGYTF. The CDR3 nucleotides read TGCGCCAGCAGCTCCCGGCACAGGGAGGGCTACACCTTC.

Many counts were recorded for this clonotype. This chain uses TRBV15 with TRBJ1-6; no firm D call. With 8 bases removed from V and 5 bases from J, the gap between germline ends came to 13 bases. This CDR3 is 14 amino acids long. Germline CDR1 is LNHNV and CDR2 is YYDKDF (reference sequence). In nucleotides, the CDR3 is TGTGCCACCTCCCGGCCCAGTGATAATTCACCCCTCCACTTT. Its protein product is CATSRPSDNSPLHF.

This clonotype appeared many times. The chain is built from TRBV5-1 and TRBJ1-5; the match to TRBD1 covers 10 bases. The CDR3 is made up of 13 amino acids. Germline V gene lookup returns CDR1 SGHRS and CDR2 YFSETQ. The V gene end was trimmed by 4 bases and the J gene end by 6 bases; junction bases not matched to a gene: 1. The CDR3 spells CASSGQGGQPQHF. CDR3 DNA sequence: TGCGCCAGCAGCGGACAGGGGGGTCAGCCCCAGCATTTT.

This clonotype was counted ten times or more. This chain uses TRBV5-1 with TRBJ2-7; no reliable D call. The CDR3 length is 12 residues. V gave up 5 bases and J gave up 6 bases, with 12 bases separating them. Germline CDR1 is SGHRS and CDR2 is YFSETQ. Here the CDR3 reads CASRSKLGEQYF. The CDR3 region has the DNA TGCGCCAGCAGATCAAAGTTGGGCGAGCAGTACTTC.

This clonotype was found many times. The chain is built from TRBV5-1 and TRBJ1-4, with 7 bases identical to TRBD1. J lost 6 bases, V lost 2 bases, and 4 bases had no gene match. The CDR3 spans 14 residues. Germline values: CDR1 SGHRS, CDR2 YFSETQ. The CDR3 region has the DNA TGCGCCAGCAGCTTTTCTGGGACAGATGAAAAACTGTTTTTT. It encodes CASSFSGTDEKLFF.

This clonotype was counted only a few times. The rearrangement links TRBV5-1 to TRBJ2-1, with no clear D. V lost 1 base and J lost 5, with 10 bases in between. The germline V gene encodes CDR1 SGHRS and CDR2 YFSETQ. This CDR3 contains 14 residues. The CDR3 sequence: CASSLFSENNEQFF. The CDR3 DNA reads as TGCGCCAGCAGCTTGTTCAGCGAAAACAATGAGCAGTTCTTC.

At least ten counts were recorded for this clonotype. This chain joins TRBV7-2 and TRBJ2-3; D ambiguous. The CDR3 totals 14 residues. The V gene's germline CDR1 is SGHTA and CDR2 FQGNSA. The V gene lost 5 bases and the J gene lost 0 bases, with 9 bases spanning the gap. The DNA for the CDR3 is TGTGCCAGCAGCCAAGGATCCAGCACAGATACGCAGTATTTT. As protein: CASSQGSSTDTQYF.

The chain links TRBV7-9 to TRBJ1-2; D is uncertain. Trimming pared 1 base from V and 12 bases from J, leaving 0 bases between. The CDR3 has 8 residues. In germline, CDR1 is SEHNR, CDR2 FQNEAQ (reference sequence). The CDR3 is CASSLDTF. CDR3 bases: TGTGCCAGCAGCTTAGACACCTTC.

There are many counts of this clonotype. J is TRBJ1-3 and V is TRBV7-2; D gene uncertain. Trimming took off 5 bases at V and 2 bases at J, with 19 bases between the two ends. This CDR3 has 17 amino acids. Germline CDR1 and CDR2: SGHTA and FQGNSA. CDR3 DNA: TGTGCCAGCAGCCCGAAGGACCGCTGGTCGACTGGAAACACCATATATTTT. This sequence encodes CASSPKDRWSTGNTIYF.

This clonotype was recorded at least ten times. The chain has TRBV9 and TRBJ1-4; TRBD1 might be the D (5 bases). There are 16 residues in the CDR3. Deletions cut 3 bases from V and 4 bases from J, with 16 bases between. The germline gives CDR1 SGDLS, CDR2 YYNGEE. CDR3 in amino acids: CASSAHQGGGNEKLFF. The CDR3 region has the DNA TGTGCCAGCAGCGCACACCAGGGCGGGGGTAATGAAAAACTGTTTTTT.

This clonotype was counted at least ten times. The chain links TRBV7-8 to TRBJ2-1; a possible D gene is TRBD2 (7 bases). The CDR3 runs to 14 residues. CDR1 is SGHVS, CDR2 FQNEAQ, per germline. The germline V and J ends were trimmed by 4 bases and 9 bases, with 16 bases remaining between them. The chain's CDR3 is CASSWGHGRFEQFF. The CDR3 DNA is TGTGCCAGCAGCTGGGGGCACGGGAGGTTTGAGCAGTTCTTC.

This clonotype was picked up many times. CDR3 protein: CASSEVEGQTRGYTF. The DNA of the CDR3 is TGTGCCAGCAGTGAAGTGGAGGGACAGACGAGAGGCTACACCTTC. The chain uses TRBV2 and TRBJ1-2; 7 bases agree with TRBD1. Per germline, CDR1 SNHLY and CDR2 FYNNEI. The junction had 10 bases not matched to a gene; V was cut back by 1 base and J by 8 bases. The CDR3 has 15 amino acids.

As to this clonotype: A much larger clone is a single base away; this may be a read error. The rearrangement joins TRBV7-2 to TRBJ2-2; TRBD1 aligns across 7 bases. The CDR3 has 16 residues. Trimming cost V 6 bases and J 0 bases; bases outside gene matches: 7. Germline V gives CDR1 SGHTA, CDR2 FQGNSA. The CDR3 protein is CASRSTGTANTGELFF. CDR3 in DNA: TGTGCCAGCAGGTCAACCGGGACAGCGAACACCGGGGAGCTGTTTTTT.

This clonotype was recorded many times. The chain combines TRBV6-2 or TRBV6-3 with TRBJ2-3; D unresolved. Germline V gene lookup returns CDR1 MNHEY and CDR2 SVGEGT. The ends were cut back, 5 bases at V and 0 bases at J, with 12 bases in the middle. The CDR3 runs to 15 residues. The DNA for the CDR3 is TGTGCCAGCAGTCCTGGCCTTTCGAGCACAGATACGCAGTATTTT. Translation: CASSPGLSSTDTQYF.

This clonotype was detected a few times. This sequence joins TRBV6-1 and TRBJ2-7; TRBD2 is a possible D gene (5 bases). The CDR3 contains 13 residues. Trimming removed 7 bases from V and 2 bases from J, with 12 bases in between. Germline V gene sequence: CDR1 MNHNS, CDR2 SASEGT. The CDR3 DNA reads TGTGCCAGCACCAATACTAGTCCCTACGAGCAGTACTTC. This gives the protein CASTNTSPYEQYF.

There are many counts of this clonotype. The J gene is TRBJ1-1, the V gene TRBV5-5; no reliable D call. The V and J ends lost 2 bases and 0 bases respectively, with 5 bases between them. The CDR3 length is 13 residues. Germline loops: CDR1 SGHKS, CDR2 YYEKEE (reference sequence). As DNA, the CDR3 is TGTGCCAGCAGCTTTAACGTGAACACTGAAGCTTTCTTT. Encoded protein: CASSFNVNTEAFF.

This clonotype was counted many times. The chain recombines TRBV20-1 with TRBJ1-1; D is unclear. The germline V gene has CDR1 DFQATT and CDR2 SNEGSKA (reference sequence). This CDR3 is 11 amino acids long. V lost 8 bases and J lost 1, with 8 bases in between. CDR3 amino acids: CSLTRNTEAFF. In DNA, the CDR3 is TGCAGTCTTACACGGAACACTGAAGCTTTCTTT.

The sample holds many counts of this clonotype. The J gene is TRBJ2-1, the V gene TRBV3-1; 14 nucleotides agree with TRBD2. The germline CDR1 and CDR2 sequences are LGHDT and YNNKEL (reference sequence). The CDR3 is made up of 16 amino acids. J lost 9 bases, V lost 6 bases, and 10 bases had no gene match. The CDR3 DNA reads as TGTGCCAGCAGTCCTAGGGGGACTAGCGGGAGTGGTGAGCAGTTCTTC. This sequence encodes CASSPRGTSGSGEQFF.

This clonotype has ten or more counts. The J gene is TRBJ2-7, the V gene TRBV6-2 or TRBV6-3, with D maybe TRBD1 (6 bases). Germline V lookup: CDR1 MNHEY, CDR2 SVGEGT. The CDR3 is made up of 13 amino acids. V lost 4 bases and J lost 2, with 9 bases in between. CDR3 DNA: TGTGCCAGCAGTTCCGGACAGACCTACGAGCAGTACTTC. Translating gives CASSSGQTYEQYF.

This clonotype came up many times. The chain recombines TRBV6-5 with TRBJ2-7; 7 bases map to TRBD2. V lost 7 bases and J lost 0; bases outside the gene matches: 9. The CDR3 sequence is 15 residues long. The germline CDR1 and CDR2 sequences are MNHEY and SVGAGI. The CDR3 sequence: CASTPGTTNSYEQYF. CDR3 bases: TGTGCCAGCACTCCCGGGACTACAAACTCCTACGAGCAGTACTTC.

This clonotype was counted at least ten times. The chain combines TRBV11-2 with TRBJ1-1, with a possible D match to TRBD1 (5 bases). The CDR3 runs 15 residues. V shed 4 bases and J shed 1 base, with 13 bases lying between them. Germline assignment: CDR1 SGHAT and CDR2 FQNNGV. CDR3 nucleotides: TGTGCCAGCAGCTGGGGACGGGGACCGAACACTGAAGCTTTCTTT. Protein: CASSWGRGPNTEAFF.

This clonotype came up many times. V gene TRBV14 combines with J gene TRBJ2-1, with 11 positions matching TRBD2. Unmatched junction bases numbered 5, after V lost 4 bases and J lost 0 bases. The CDR3 is made up of 17 amino acids. Germline V lookup: CDR1 SGHDN, CDR2 FVKESK. The CDR3, as DNA: TGTGCCAGCAGCCGCAGACTAGCGGGAAGCTCCTACAATGAGCAGTTCTTC. It yields the protein CASSRRLAGSSYNEQFF.

Many counts were recorded for this clonotype. The V gene is TRBV5-1, the J gene TRBJ1-3; D is possibly TRBD1 (5 bases). CDR1 and CDR2 from the germline V gene are SGHRS and YFSETQ. This CDR3 is 15 amino acids long. V dropped 2 bases and J dropped 6 bases, with 15 bases sitting between them. CDR3 protein: CASSFQGGSENTIYF. The CDR3 DNA is TGCGCCAGCAGCTTCCAGGGCGGATCGGAAAACACCATATATTTT. The whole variable domain, filled in from reference TRBV5-1 and TRBJ1-3, reads KAGVTQTPRYLIKTRGQQVTLSCSPISGHRSVSWYQQTPGQGLQFLFEYFSETQRNKGNFPGRFSGRQFSNSRSEMNVSTLELGDSALYLCASSFQGGSENTIYFGEGSWLTVV.

Many counts were recorded for this clonotype. The V and J genes are TRBV7-8 and TRBJ2-5, with 7 bases identical to TRBD2. CDR3 length: 17 residues. V shed 5 bases, J shed 2 bases, and the junction held 14 bases outside the gene matches. Looked up from germline, CDR1 is SGHVS and CDR2 is FQNEAQ. The CDR3 nucleotides are TGTGCCAGCAGCCCAAACGCGGCTAGCGGTCCACAAGAGACCCAGTACTTC. Protein product: CASSPNAASGPQETQYF.

This clonotype has ten or more counts. The chain couples TRBV20-1 to TRBJ1-2; possibly TRBD1 for D (6 bases). The V and J ends lost 4 bases and 6 bases respectively, with 33 bases between them. The CDR3 has 19 amino acids. Per the germline V gene, CDR1 is DFQATT and CDR2 is SNEGSKA (reference sequence). Here the CDR3 DNA reads TGCAGTGCTACCACATTAGAGGTTAAGAATTCAGGGGTACGGAATGGCTACACCTTC. Translation: CSATTLEVKNSGVRNGYTF.

The chain combines TRBV20-1 with TRBJ2-7, with 14 bases matching TRBD2. Germline V gene data show CDR1 as DFQATT and CDR2 as SNEGSKA (reference sequence). After removal of 6 bases from V and 3 bases from J, the junction contained 16 bases not matched to a gene. The CDR3 covers 18 residues. CDR3 nucleotides: TGCAGTGCCGCGGCCGGGACTAGCGGGAGATCTTTTCTCTACGAGCAGTACTTC. This sequence encodes CSAAAGTSGRSFLYEQYF.

This clonotype has at least ten counts. The rearrangement links TRBV4-2 to TRBJ1-5; no definite D call. This CDR3 is 13 amino acids long. Germline assignment: CDR1 LGHNA and CDR2 YNFKEQ. Trimming stripped 6 bases from V and 3 bases from J, with 9 bases between. CDR3 nucleotides: TGTGCCAGCAGTCCCTGGGTCAATCAGCCCCAGCATTTT. This codes for CASSPWVNQPQHF.

With respect to this clonotype: Just one base apart from a much larger clone, this may be a read error. The V call is TRBV13, the J call TRBJ1-3; D remains ambiguous. The CDR3 length is 16 residues. The germline V gene has CDR1 PRHDT and CDR2 FYEKMQ (reference sequence). The CDR3 loop is CASSPGSFYSGNTIHF. The CDR3 coding sequence is TGTGCCAGCAGCCCGGGATCATTCTACTCTGGAAACACCATACATTTT.